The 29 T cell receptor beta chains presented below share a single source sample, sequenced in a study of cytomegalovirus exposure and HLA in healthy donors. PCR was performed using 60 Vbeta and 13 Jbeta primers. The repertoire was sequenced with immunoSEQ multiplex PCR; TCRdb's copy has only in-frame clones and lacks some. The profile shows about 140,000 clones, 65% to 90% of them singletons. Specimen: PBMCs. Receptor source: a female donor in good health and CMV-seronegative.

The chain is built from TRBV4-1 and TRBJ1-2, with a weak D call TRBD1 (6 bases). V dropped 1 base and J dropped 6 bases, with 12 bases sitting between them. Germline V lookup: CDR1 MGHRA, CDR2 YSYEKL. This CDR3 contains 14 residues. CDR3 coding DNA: TGCGCCAGCAGCCAAGGGGGGGGCGCGGATGGCTACACCTTC. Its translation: CASSQGGGADGYTF.

The chain's CDR3 is CASSPPGTGARMNNEQFF. CDR3 nucleotides: TGTGCCAGCAGCCCTCCCGGGACAGGGGCGAGGATGAACAATGAGCAGTTCTTC. This rearrangement joins TRBV7-9 to TRBJ2-1; the match to TRBD1 covers 10 bases. Germline CDR1 and CDR2: SEHNR and FQNEAQ (reference sequence). The CDR3 consists of 18 residues. V was pared by 5 bases and J by 5 bases, with 15 bases of the junction left unmatched.

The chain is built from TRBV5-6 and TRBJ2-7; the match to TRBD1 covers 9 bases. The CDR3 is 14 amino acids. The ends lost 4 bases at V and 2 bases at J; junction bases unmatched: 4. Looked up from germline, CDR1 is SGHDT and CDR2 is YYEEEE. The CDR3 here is CASSVGTGPYEQYV. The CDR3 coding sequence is TGTGCCAGCAGCGTAGGGACAGGGCCCTACGAGCAGTACGTC.

In DNA form, the CDR3 reads TGTGCCAGCAGTATTAGGACTAGCGGGATGAGTGAGCAGTTCTTC. It specifies CASSIRTSGMSEQFF. The rearrangement uses TRBV6-5 and TRBJ2-1; 12 positions match TRBD2. V lost 5 bases and J lost 9; bases outside the gene matches: 8. Germline V gives CDR1 MNHEY, CDR2 SVGAGI. The CDR3 runs 15 residues.

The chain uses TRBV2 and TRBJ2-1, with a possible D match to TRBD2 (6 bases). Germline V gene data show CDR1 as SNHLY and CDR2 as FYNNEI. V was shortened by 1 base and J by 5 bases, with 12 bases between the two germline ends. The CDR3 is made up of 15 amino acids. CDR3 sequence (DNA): TGTGCCAGCAGTGAAGGACTAGATCGGGACAATGAGCAGTTCTTC. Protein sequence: CASSEGLDRDNEQFF.

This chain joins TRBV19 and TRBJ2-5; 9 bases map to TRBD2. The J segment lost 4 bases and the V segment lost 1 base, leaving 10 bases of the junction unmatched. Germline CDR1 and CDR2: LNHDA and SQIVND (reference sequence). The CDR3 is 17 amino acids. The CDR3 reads CASSIGTSALGLETQYF. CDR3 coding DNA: TGTGCCAGTAGTATAGGGACTAGCGCCTTGGGGTTAGAGACCCAGTACTTC.

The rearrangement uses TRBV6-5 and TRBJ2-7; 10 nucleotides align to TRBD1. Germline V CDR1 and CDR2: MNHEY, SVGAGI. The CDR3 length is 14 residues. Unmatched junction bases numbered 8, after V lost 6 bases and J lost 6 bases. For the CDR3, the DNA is TGTGCCAGCAGCCCAGCGGGACAGGGGACCGAGCAGTACTTC. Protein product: CASSPAGQGTEQYF.

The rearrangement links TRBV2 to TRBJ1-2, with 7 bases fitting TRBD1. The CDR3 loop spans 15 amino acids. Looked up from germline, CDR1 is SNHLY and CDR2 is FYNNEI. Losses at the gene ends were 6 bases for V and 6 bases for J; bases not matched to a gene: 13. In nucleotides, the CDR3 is TGTGCCAGCAGGGTAGCGAGGAGGGGGCGAGATGGCTACACCTTC. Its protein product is CASRVARRGRDGYTF.

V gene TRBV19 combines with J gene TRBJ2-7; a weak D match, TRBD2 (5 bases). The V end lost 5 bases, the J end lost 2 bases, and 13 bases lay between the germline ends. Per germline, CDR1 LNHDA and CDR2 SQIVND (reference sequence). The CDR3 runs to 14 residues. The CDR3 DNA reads TGTGCCAGTAGTGGAACGGGGTCTCCCTACGAGCAGTACTTC. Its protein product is CASSGTGSPYEQYF.

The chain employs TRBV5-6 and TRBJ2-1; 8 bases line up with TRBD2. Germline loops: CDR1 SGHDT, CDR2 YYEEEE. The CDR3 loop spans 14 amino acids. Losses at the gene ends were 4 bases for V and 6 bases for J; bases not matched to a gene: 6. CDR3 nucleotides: TGTGCCAGCAGCGCGGGACTAGATATCAATGAGCAGTTCTTC. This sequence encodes CASSAGLDINEQFF.

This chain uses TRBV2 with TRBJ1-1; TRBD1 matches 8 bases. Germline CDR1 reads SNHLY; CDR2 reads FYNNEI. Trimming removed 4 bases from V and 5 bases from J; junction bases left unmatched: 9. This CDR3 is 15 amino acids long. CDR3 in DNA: TGTGCCAGCAGTGCCCCGACGGACAGGGCAACTGAAGCTTTCTTT. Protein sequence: CASSAPTDRATEAFF.

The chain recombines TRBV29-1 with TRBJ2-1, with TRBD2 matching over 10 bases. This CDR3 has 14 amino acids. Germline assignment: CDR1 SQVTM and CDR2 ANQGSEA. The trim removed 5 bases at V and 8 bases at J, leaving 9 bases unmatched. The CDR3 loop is CSVSPSGSRDEQFF. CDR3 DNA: TGCAGCGTTTCCCCTAGCGGGAGTCGGGATGAGCAGTTCTTC.

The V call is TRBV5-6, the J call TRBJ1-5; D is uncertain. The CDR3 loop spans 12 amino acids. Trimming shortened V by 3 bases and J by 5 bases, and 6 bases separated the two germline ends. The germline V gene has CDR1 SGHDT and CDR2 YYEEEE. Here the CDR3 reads CASSSLDQPQHF. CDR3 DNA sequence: TGTGCCAGCAGCTCACTGGATCAGCCCCAGCATTTT.

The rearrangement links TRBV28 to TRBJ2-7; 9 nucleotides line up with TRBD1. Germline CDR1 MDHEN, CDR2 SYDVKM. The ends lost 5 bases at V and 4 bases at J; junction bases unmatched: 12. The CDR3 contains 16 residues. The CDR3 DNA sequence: TGTGCCAGCAGTCCCTTGGACAGGGGACCTGCATACGAGCAGTACTTC. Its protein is CASSPLDRGPAYEQYF.

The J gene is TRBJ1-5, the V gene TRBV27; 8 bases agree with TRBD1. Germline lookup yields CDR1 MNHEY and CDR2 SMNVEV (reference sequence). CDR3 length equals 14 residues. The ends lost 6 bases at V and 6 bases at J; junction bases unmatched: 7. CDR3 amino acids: CASSKAGGGQPQHF. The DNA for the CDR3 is TGTGCCAGCAGCAAGGCAGGGGGCGGTCAGCCCCAGCATTTT.

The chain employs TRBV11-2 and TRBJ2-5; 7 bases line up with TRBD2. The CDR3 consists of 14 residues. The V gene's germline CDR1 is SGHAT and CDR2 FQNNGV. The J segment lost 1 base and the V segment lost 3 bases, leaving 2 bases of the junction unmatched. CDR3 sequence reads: CASSFWTSQETQYF. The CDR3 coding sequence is TGTGCCAGCAGCTTTTGGACTAGCCAAGAGACCCAGTACTTC.

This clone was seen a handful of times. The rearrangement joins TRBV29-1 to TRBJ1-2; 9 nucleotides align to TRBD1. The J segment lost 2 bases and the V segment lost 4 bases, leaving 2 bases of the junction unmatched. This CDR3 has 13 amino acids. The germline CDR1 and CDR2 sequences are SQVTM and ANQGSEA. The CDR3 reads CSVVGQGNYGYTF. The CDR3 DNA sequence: TGCAGCGTTGTAGGACAGGGGAACTATGGCTACACCTTC.

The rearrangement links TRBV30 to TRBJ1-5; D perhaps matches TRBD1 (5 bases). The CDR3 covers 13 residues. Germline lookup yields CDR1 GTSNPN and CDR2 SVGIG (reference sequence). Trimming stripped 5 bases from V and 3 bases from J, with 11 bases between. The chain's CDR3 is CAWGWGDNQPQHF. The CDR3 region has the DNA TGTGCCTGGGGATGGGGGGACAATCAGCCCCAGCATTTT.

This CDR3 is CASAAGSYNEQFF. The CDR3 bases are TGTGCCAGCGCCGCAGGGTCCTACAATGAGCAGTTCTTC. The chain recombines TRBV6-1 with TRBJ2-1, with a weak D call TRBD1 (5 bases). V was clipped by 8 bases and J by 1 base, with 9 bases between them. Germline V gives CDR1 MNHNS, CDR2 SASEGT. The CDR3 runs 13 residues.

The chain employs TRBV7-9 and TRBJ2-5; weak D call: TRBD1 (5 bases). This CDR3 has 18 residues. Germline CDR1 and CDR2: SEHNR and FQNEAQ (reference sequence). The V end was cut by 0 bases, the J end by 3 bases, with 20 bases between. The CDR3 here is CASSLAQVVRAKEETQYF. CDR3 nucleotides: TGTGCCAGCAGCTTAGCCCAAGTTGTCAGGGCGAAGGAAGAGACCCAGTACTTC.

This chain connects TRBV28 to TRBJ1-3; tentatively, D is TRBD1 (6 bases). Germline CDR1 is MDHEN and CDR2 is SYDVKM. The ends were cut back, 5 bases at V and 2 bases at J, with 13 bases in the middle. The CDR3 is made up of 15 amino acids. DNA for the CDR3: TGTGCCAGCAGTCCGGCGGGGGCTGCTGGAAACACCATATATTTT. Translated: CASSPAGAAGNTIYF.

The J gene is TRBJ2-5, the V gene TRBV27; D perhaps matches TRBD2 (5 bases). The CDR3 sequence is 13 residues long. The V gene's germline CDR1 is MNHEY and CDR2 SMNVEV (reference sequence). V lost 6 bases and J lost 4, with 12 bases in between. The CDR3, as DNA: TGTGCCAGCAGCCCGGGGTTGGGAGAGACCCAGTACTTC. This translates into CASSPGLGETQYF.

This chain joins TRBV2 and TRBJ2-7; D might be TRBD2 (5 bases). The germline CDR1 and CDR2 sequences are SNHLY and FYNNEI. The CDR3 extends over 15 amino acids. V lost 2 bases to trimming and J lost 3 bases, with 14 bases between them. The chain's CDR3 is CASSESPGIDYEQYF. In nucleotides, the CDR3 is TGTGCCAGCAGTGAATCCCCGGGAATCGACTACGAGCAGTACTTC.

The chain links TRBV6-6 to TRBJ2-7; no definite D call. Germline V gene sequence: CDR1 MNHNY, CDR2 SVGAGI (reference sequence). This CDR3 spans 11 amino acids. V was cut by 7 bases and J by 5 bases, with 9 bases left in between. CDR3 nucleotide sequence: TGTGCCAGCACCAACAAAGACGAGCAGTACTTC. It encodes CASTNKDEQYF.

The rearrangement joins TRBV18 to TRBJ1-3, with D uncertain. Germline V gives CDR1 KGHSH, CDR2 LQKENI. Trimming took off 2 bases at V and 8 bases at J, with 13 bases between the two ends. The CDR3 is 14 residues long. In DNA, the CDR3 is TGTGCCAGCTCACCAACCGGGGTAGCTGACACCATATATTTT. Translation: CASSPTGVADTIYF.

This CDR3 reads CASSDRGQGGYEQYF. Here the CDR3 DNA reads TGTGCCAGCAGTGACCGGGGACAGGGCGGCTACGAGCAGTACTTC. This rearrangement joins TRBV6-1 to TRBJ2-7, with 9 bases fitting TRBD1. J gave up 3 bases and V 3 bases, and 6 bases lay outside the gene matches. Germline V CDR1 and CDR2: MNHNS, SASEGT. The CDR3 loop spans 15 amino acids.

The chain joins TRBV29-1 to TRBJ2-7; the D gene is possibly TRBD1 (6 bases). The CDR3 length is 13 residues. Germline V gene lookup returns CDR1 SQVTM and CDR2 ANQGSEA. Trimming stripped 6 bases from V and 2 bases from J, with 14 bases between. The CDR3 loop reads CSVGQGSAYEQYF. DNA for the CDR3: TGCAGCGTCGGGCAGGGGTCCGCCTACGAGCAGTACTTC.

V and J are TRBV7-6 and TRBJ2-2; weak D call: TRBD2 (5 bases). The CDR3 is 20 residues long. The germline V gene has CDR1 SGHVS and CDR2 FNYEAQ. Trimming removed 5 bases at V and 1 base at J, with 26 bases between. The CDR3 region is CASSPTRIPWWEKNTGELFF. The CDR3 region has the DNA TGTGCCAGCAGCCCCACGCGGATTCCGTGGTGGGAGAAGAACACCGGGGAGCTGTTTTTT.

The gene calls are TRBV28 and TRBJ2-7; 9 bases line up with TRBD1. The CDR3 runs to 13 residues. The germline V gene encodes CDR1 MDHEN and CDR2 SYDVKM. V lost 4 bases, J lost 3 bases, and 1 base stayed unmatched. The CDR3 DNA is TGTGCCAGCAGTTGGGACAGGGTCTACGAGCAGTACTTC. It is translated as CASSWDRVYEQYF.